This TCR beta chain is drawn from a study of T cells in Graves' hyperthyroidism and ophthalmopathy. The germline CDR1 and CDR2 sequences are MGHDK and SYGVNS. V shed 5 bases and J shed 4 bases, with 12 bases lying between them. The CDR3 covers 14 residues. RNA transcripts gave rise to amplified TCR beta CDR3 regions. A first-round RT-PCR of the TCR CDR3 used the HTBI primer set. TCRdb reprocessed the multiplex PCR reads via MiXCR and lists one record per CDR3 protein. The sample has 400,000 to 500,000 distinct CDR3 sequences, about an eighth seen once. Broader study findings: Most clonotypes expanded in thyroid above 0.001 were likewise present in blood. Ophthalmopathy and stable hyperthyroidism were told apart by a 13 V-J model.

Hyperthyroidism, newly diagnosed and lasting under 2 months, affected patients aged 18 to 65. This clonotype was seen a few times. What it recognizes is unknown. What was sequenced was blood. The chain joins TRBV25-1 to TRBJ2-1, with D tentatively TRBD1 (6 bases). This TCR was sampled from a woman in her late teens or twenties with Graves' hyperthyroidism. The CDR3 nucleotides are TGTGCCAGCAGTAACGACAGGAATTACAATGAGCAGTTCTTC. Amino acid sequence: CASSNDRNYNEQFF.